This paragraph covers one T cell receptor (beta chain) sequence. Its target is not known. TCRdb passed the 5' RACE reads through MiXCR, listing each CDR3 protein once. The repertoire holds around 320,000 distinct CDR3 sequences, with approximately 27% as singletons. This CDR3 comprises 15 residues. The V gene end was trimmed by 4 bases and the J gene end by 4 bases; junction bases not matched to a gene: 8. Germline assignment: CDR1 SGHRS and CDR2 YFSETQ. The data stem from a study of T-cell memory formation after mild COVID-19. At the level of the study: Most TCR clusters belonged to a single donor. Study-wide points: CD8+ contracting clones occupied EMRA, while CD4+ ones occupied mainly CM and EM. The study found balanced CD4/CD8 in clones contracting day 15 to 85 and a CD4+ lean in later expanders. Pre-infection memory held some responding clones, suggesting pre-existing cross-reactive T cells responded.

V and J are TRBV5-1 and TRBJ2-3; TRBD2 aligns across 8 bases. The receptor's source is an adult woman who had mild COVID-19 (a few samples of this study predate the infection). Cell type and time point are not known. Sequenced input: PBMCs or a T cell subset sorted from them (not recorded which). The CDR3 here is CASSTGTRGSDTQYF. The DNA of the CDR3 is TGCGCCAGCAGCACCGGGACTAGAGGGTCAGATACGCAGTATTTT. The full variable domain, its missing parts supplied by reference TRBV5-1 and TRBJ2-3, is KAGVTQTPRYLIKTRGQQVTLSCSPISGHRSVSWYQQTPGQGLQFLFEYFSETQRNKGNFPGRFSGRQFSNSRSEMNVSTLELGDSALYLCASSTGTRGSDTQYFGPGTRLTVL.